The 15 T cell receptor beta chains reported below all come from one sample, sequenced in a study of radiation and T cells in renal cell carcinoma. The method was immunoSEQ multiplex PCR; TCRdb's version includes in-frame clones alone and lacks a portion of them. This table holds 90,000 to 95,000 clones, over 75% found once. Time point specified: baseline pretreatment blood. Treatment described: 15 Gy SBRT to primary tumor, nephrectomy 4 weeks later. The sample was blood, taken from a patient whose treatment included radiotherapy and nephrectomy. The receptor source for this set is a man aged 60 to 69 with renal cell carcinoma.

The chain recombines TRBV11-2 with TRBJ2-7, with unresolved D. CDR3 length: 15 residues. Germline values: CDR1 SGHAT, CDR2 FQNNGV. V lost 4 bases, J lost 1 base, and 14 bases lay in between. The DNA for the CDR3 is TGTGCCAGCAGCTCCCTACGGCGAGCGTCCTACGAGCAGTACTTC. The encoded protein is CASSSLRRASYEQYF.

V gene TRBV5-1 combines with J gene TRBJ1-5; D perhaps matches TRBD1 (6 bases). V was pared by 4 bases and J by 7 bases, with 18 bases between. Germline lookup yields CDR1 SGHRS and CDR2 YFSETQ. The CDR3 is 15 amino acids. The CDR3 DNA follows: TGCGCCAGCAGCCTGATGGCAGGGGACGGCCAGCCCCAGCATTTT. The encoded protein is CASSLMAGDGQPQHF. Full variable domain (missing parts from reference TRBV5-1 and TRBJ1-5): KAGVTQTPRYLIKTRGQQVTLSCSPISGHRSVSWYQQTPGQGLQFLFEYFSETQRNKGNFPGRFSGRQFSNSRSEMNVSTLELGDSALYLCASSLMAGDGQPQHFGDGTRLSIL.

The chain couples TRBV5-1 to TRBJ1-2; D is undetermined. Germline V lookup: CDR1 SGHRS, CDR2 YFSETQ. This CDR3 contains 13 residues. V lost 0 bases and J lost 8, with 11 bases in between. CDR3 bases: TGCGCCAGCAGCTTGGAGCCTGAGCGGGGCTACACCTTC. This sequence encodes CASSLEPERGYTF.

The chain combines TRBV28 with TRBJ2-7; TRBD1 or TRBD2 may be the D gene (5 bases each). CDR1 is MDHEN and CDR2 is SYDVKM in the germline V gene. This CDR3 contains 15 residues. The V gene lost 4 bases and the J gene lost 2 bases, with 15 bases spanning the gap. CDR3 in DNA: TGTGCCAGCAGTTCCGACCGGGACCAGACCTACGAGCAGTACTTC. Translating gives CASSSDRDQTYEQYF. Using reference TRBV28 and TRBJ2-7 for the parts outside the CDR3, the full variable domain is DVKVTQSSRYLVKRTGEKVFLECVQDMDHENMFWYRQDPGLGLRLIYFSYDVKMKEKGDIPEGYSVSREKKERFSLILESASTNQTSMYLCASSSDRDQTYEQYFGPGTRLTVT.

The chain links TRBV28 to TRBJ1-5, with D tentatively TRBD1 (6 bases). CDR3 length equals 15 residues. V shed 4 bases and J shed 4 bases, with 14 bases lying between them. Germline lookup yields CDR1 MDHEN and CDR2 SYDVKM. The DNA of the CDR3 is TGTGCCAGCAGTTATACAGGGTTGAGGAATCAGCCCCAGCATTTT. Amino acids: CASSYTGLRNQPQHF.

J is TRBJ2-2 and V is TRBV28; 10 nucleotides match TRBD1. V dropped 11 bases and J dropped 3; count of bases not matched to a gene: 0. The germline V gene encodes CDR1 MDHEN and CDR2 SYDVKM. CDR3 size: 12 residues. The CDR3 DNA reads TGTGCCGGGACAGGGGACACCGGGGAGCTGTTTTTT. Translated, it gives CAGTGDTGELFF.

This clone came up a few times. The V and J genes are TRBV2 and TRBJ2-1, with 13 bases fitting TRBD2. In germline, CDR1 is SNHLY, CDR2 FYNNEI. Trimming cost V 6 bases and J 10 bases; bases outside gene matches: 6. This CDR3 spans 14 amino acids. CDR3 amino acids: CASSRTSGSGEQFF. The CDR3 region has the DNA TGTGCCAGCAGCAGGACTAGCGGGAGTGGCGAGCAGTTCTTC.

The rearrangement uses TRBV11-3 and TRBJ2-1; TRBD1 aligns across 11 bases. CDR1 SGHNT and CDR2 YENEEA come from the germline V gene. This CDR3 is 16 amino acids long. V was pared by 5 bases and J by 6 bases, with 9 bases of the junction left unmatched. CDR3 sequence (DNA): TGTGCCAGCAGCCGGGAGGGGACAGGGGGATTCAATGAGCAGTTCTTC. This sequence encodes CASSREGTGGFNEQFF.

The chain joins TRBV11-3 to TRBJ2-1; 7 bases are shared with TRBD1. The germline gives CDR1 SGHNT, CDR2 YENEEA. The CDR3 sequence is 15 residues long. The J segment lost 1 base and the V segment lost 4 bases, leaving 4 bases of the junction unmatched. The CDR3 protein is CASSSDRASYNEQFF. The CDR3 nucleotides are TGTGCCAGCAGCTCCGACAGGGCTTCCTACAATGAGCAGTTCTTC.

The chain combines TRBV15 with TRBJ2-1; 8 bases match TRBD1. CDR3 length: 15 residues. Unmatched junction bases numbered 1, after V lost 1 base and J lost 2 bases. The V gene's germline CDR1 is LNHNV and CDR2 YYDKDF (reference sequence). The CDR3 here is CATSRARGPYNEQFF. DNA for the CDR3: TGTGCCACCAGCAGAGCCAGGGGGCCCTACAATGAGCAGTTCTTC.

V gene TRBV19 combines with J gene TRBJ1-2; a weak D match, TRBD1 (6 bases). The CDR3 runs 15 residues. V dropped 4 bases and J dropped 8 bases, with 20 bases sitting between them. Germline CDR1 is LNHDA and CDR2 is SQIVND (reference sequence). The CDR3 here is CASSSPGQLPGGYTF. CDR3 in DNA: TGTGCCAGTAGTAGCCCGGGACAACTCCCGGGCGGCTACACCTTC.

The CDR3 region has the DNA TGTGCCAGCAGTGATATAGGTGGGACCCGTGAAAAACTGTTTTTT. This encodes CASSDIGGTREKLFF. This rearrangement joins TRBV25-1 to TRBJ1-4, with D possibly TRBD1 on 5 matching bases. CDR1 and CDR2 from the germline V gene are MGHDK and SYGVNS. Trimming shortened V by 3 bases and J by 7 bases, and 15 bases separated the two germline ends. The CDR3 is 15 residues long.

J is TRBJ2-1 and V is TRBV2; D not resolved. V was clipped by 11 bases and J by 0 bases, with 14 bases between them. Germline V gene data show CDR1 as SNHLY and CDR2 as FYNNEI. The CDR3 loop spans 14 amino acids. CDR3 amino acids: CAFVSFGSYNEQFF. The CDR3 nucleotides are TGTGCCTTCGTCAGTTTTGGCTCCTACAATGAGCAGTTCTTC.

This clone came up once. J is TRBJ2-7 and V is TRBV18; TRBD1 might be the D (6 bases). V was clipped by 2 bases and J by 5 bases, with 13 bases between them. Germline V lookup: CDR1 KGHSH, CDR2 LQKENI. This CDR3 region has 14 residues. This chain's CDR3 is CASSPSPGANEQYF. The CDR3 DNA follows: TGTGCCAGCTCACCATCCCCAGGGGCGAACGAGCAGTACTTC.

CDR3 in DNA: TGTGCCAGCAGCTCGGGGCCACGGGGAACCCAGTACTTC. Amino acids: CASSSGPRGTQYF. The chain uses TRBV11-3 and TRBJ2-5, with D perhaps TRBD1 or TRBD2 (5 bases each). CDR3 length: 13 residues. Germline CDR1 and CDR2: SGHNT and YENEEA. V lost 4 bases to trimming and J lost 8 bases, with 14 bases between them.